The sequence of this T cell receptor (beta chain) was determined in a study of T cells after yellow fever vaccination. For the study at large: Fractions of low cell number were prepared using SMART-Seq v4 Ultra Low Input.

The sample holds a few counts of this clonotype. TCRdb re-called the 5' RACE reads with MiXCR, one entry per CDR3 protein. The sample includes hundreds of thousands of distinct CDR3 sequences, 10% to 15% of them seen just once. Between the trimmed V and J ends, which lost 7 bases and 5 bases, there was a span of 10 bases. The CDR3 has 12 amino acids. The receptor was derived from a man aged 30 to 39 who received the YFV17D yellow fever vaccine. Source: PBMCs, taken on the day of the yellow fever booster vaccination. The chain employs TRBV12-3 or TRBV12-4 and TRBJ2-3; D call uncertain. Here the CDR3 DNA reads TGTGCCAGCACCTCGCGAGGAGATACGCAGTATTTT. This sequence encodes CASTSRGDTQYF.